The entry below describes one T cell receptor beta chain. A sample-barcoded 5' primer and a J-beta primer mix were used in a second PCR of about 6 to 12 cycles. MiXCR, run by TCRdb on the 5' RACE reads, gives a single entry per CDR3 protein. The sample has 790,000 or so distinct CDR3 sequences; roughly three fifths are singletons. The sample belongs to a study of blood T cells in healthy people across ages. Germline lookup yields CDR1 SGHVS and CDR2 FQNEAQ. The CDR3 sequence is 15 residues long. V was trimmed by 6 bases and J by 3 bases, leaving 17 bases between them. The sequence came from a man aged 40-55 years in good health. The chain recombines TRBV7-8 with TRBJ2-5; D is tentatively TRBD1 or TRBD2 (5 bases each). The sequenced material came from blood. The CDR3 sequence is CASRSSGAGKETQYF. The CDR3 coding sequence is TGTGCCAGCAGAAGTTCCGGGGCAGGAAAAGAGACCCAGTACTTC.